The T cell receptor (beta chain) described here comes from a study of T cells in Graves' hyperthyroidism and ophthalmopathy. TCR beta CDR3 region amplification was performed from RNA transcripts. The TCR CDR3 first-round RT-PCR relied on the HTBI primer set. Each CDR3 protein is one row after TCRdb ran MiXCR on the multiplex PCR reads. The top ten hold around 52% of the sample, which has some 180,000 distinct CDR3 sequences, about a sixth seen once. Sequencing was carried out using blood. This TCR was recovered from a woman aged 45-65 years with Graves' hyperthyroidism.

CDR3: CASRTTRGRETQYF. CDR3 bases: TGTGCCAGCAGAACTACTAGGGGGCGAGAGACCCAGTACTTC. This chain connects TRBV12-3 or TRBV12-4 to TRBJ2-5, with 7 bases identical to TRBD1. The CDR3 covers 14 residues. V trimming: 6 bases; J trimming: 4 bases; junction bases outside the gene matches: 8.